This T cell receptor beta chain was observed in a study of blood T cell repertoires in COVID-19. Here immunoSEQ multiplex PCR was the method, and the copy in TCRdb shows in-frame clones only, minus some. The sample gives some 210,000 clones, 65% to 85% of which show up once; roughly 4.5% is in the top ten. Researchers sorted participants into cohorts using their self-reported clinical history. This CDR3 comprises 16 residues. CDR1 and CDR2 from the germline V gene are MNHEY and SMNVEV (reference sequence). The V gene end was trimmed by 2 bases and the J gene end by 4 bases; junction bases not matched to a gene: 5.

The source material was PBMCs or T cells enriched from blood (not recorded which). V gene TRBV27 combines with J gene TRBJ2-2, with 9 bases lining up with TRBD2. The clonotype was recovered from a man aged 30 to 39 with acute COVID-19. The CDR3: CASSLAGGRVTGELFF. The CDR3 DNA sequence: TGTGCCAGCAGTTTAGCGGGGGGGCGTGTCACCGGGGAGCTGTTTTTT.